This T cell receptor (beta chain) was profiled in a study of cytomegalovirus exposure and HLA in healthy donors. About the research overall: Later, an analysis reported that the 130 or so validation repertoires had used the same platform as the 500 to 750 first-cohort repertoires. Whole-study results and caveats: According to a subsequent analysis, TCR clusters from the first cohort were inclined to appear together in the 120 or so validation repertoires. A few CMV-associated chains were confirmed in vitro to be specific for CMV antigens.

Profiling relied on immunoSEQ multiplex PCR, and the TCRdb table lists in-frame clones only, not all of them. The table records fewer than 250,000 clones, 86% of them present only once. Germline V lookup: CDR1 GTSNPN, CDR2 SVGIG (reference sequence). This CDR3 contains 14 residues. V was shortened by 4 bases and J by 1 base, with 12 bases between the two germline ends. In the case of this clone: Its cognate antigen is unknown.

The specimen was PBMCs. V gene TRBV30 combines with J gene TRBJ2-3; tentatively, D is TRBD2 (6 bases). This receptor was identified in a woman under 30 in good health and CMV-seronegative. The CDR3: CAWKVAGRTDTQYF. Here the CDR3 DNA reads TGTGCCTGGAAGGTGGCGGGACGCACAGATACGCAGTATTTT.